One and the same sample provided the 26 T cell receptor beta chains below, sequenced in a study of CD8 T cells in ankylosing spondylitis. Their cognate antigens are unknown. TCRdb independently ran MiXCR on the 5' RACE reads; one entry per CDR3 protein. The table shows about 840,000 distinct CDR3 sequences, with 12% occurring only once. Study-wide results and limits: Made up of fewer than ten highly homologous variants, a TCR beta motif appeared characteristic of ankylosing spondylitis blood.

Sequencing was carried out using blood, either unsorted or a sorted T cell fraction (not recorded which). Every receptor here comes from a male donor with ankylosing spondylitis.

V usage is TRBV24-1 and J usage is TRBJ2-1; TRBD2 agrees at 11 bases. CDR3 size: 18 residues. Per the germline V gene, CDR1 is KGHDR and CDR2 is SFDVKD. V lost 2 bases, J lost 4 bases, and 9 bases stayed unmatched. The CDR3 sequence: CATSDWASPSGRYNEQFF. The CDR3 region has the DNA TGTGCCACCAGTGATTGGGCGTCCCCTAGCGGGAGGTACAATGAGCAGTTCTTC.

The gene calls are TRBV15 and TRBJ2-5; D is undetermined. Germline CDR1 reads LNHNV; CDR2 reads YYDKDF (reference sequence). V was clipped by 3 bases and J by 5 bases, with 19 bases between them. The CDR3 runs to 16 residues. Written as DNA, the CDR3 is TGTGCCACCAGCAGGGAGAAATCCCAATTAGGGGAGACCCAGTACTTC. Translation gives CATSREKSQLGETQYF.

CDR3 DNA: TGCAGTGCCTCGCTAGCGGGCGGTAGCACAGATACGCAGTATTTT. Its protein is CSASLAGGSTDTQYF. V and J are TRBV20-1 and TRBJ2-3, with 8 positions matching TRBD2. Germline CDR1 reads DFQATT; CDR2 reads SNEGSKA (reference sequence). V shed 6 bases, J shed 0 bases, and the junction held 8 bases outside the gene matches. The CDR3 sequence is 15 residues long.

A few counts support this clonotype. The rearrangement uses TRBV7-9 and TRBJ2-1; 8 positions agree with TRBD1. The germline V gene encodes CDR1 SEHNR and CDR2 FQNEAQ (reference sequence). The CDR3 has 17 residues. The junction had 9 bases not matched to a gene; V was cut back by 4 bases and J by 1 base. CDR3 in amino acids: CASSSTPTGDSYNEQFF. The CDR3, as DNA: TGTGCCAGCAGCTCGACGCCGACAGGGGATTCCTACAATGAGCAGTTCTTC.

This chain joins TRBV10-3 and TRBJ1-4; D is unclear. This CDR3 comprises 12 residues. Trimming removed 5 bases at V and 8 bases at J, with 9 bases between. Germline-derived CDR1 and CDR2 are ENHRY and SYGVKD. CDR3 coding DNA: TGTGCCATCAGTACAAGCAGGGAAAAACTGTTTTTT. Translating it yields CAISTSREKLFF.

V usage is TRBV10-3 and J usage is TRBJ2-7; 11 bases fit TRBD1. The CDR3 runs 14 residues. Losses at the gene ends were 2 bases for V and 5 bases for J; bases not matched to a gene: 2. Germline V gene sequence: CDR1 ENHRY, CDR2 SYGVKD. CDR3 in amino acids: CAISEGQGADEQYF. DNA for the CDR3: TGTGCCATCAGTGAGGGACAGGGGGCTGACGAGCAGTACTTC.

This clonotype appeared a few times. V gene TRBV12-3 or TRBV12-4 combines with J gene TRBJ1-2; D not resolved. Trimming took off 5 bases at V and 4 bases at J, with 14 bases between the two ends. This CDR3 spans 14 amino acids. CDR3 sequence (DNA): TGTGCCAGCAGTGACCCGACTCTGAGCTATGGCTACACCTTC. Translated: CASSDPTLSYGYTF.

The chain links TRBV5-1 to TRBJ2-7, with TRBD1 matching over 8 bases. There are 14 residues in the CDR3. Germline loops: CDR1 SGHRS, CDR2 YFSETQ. V was clipped by 4 bases and J by 4 bases; unmatched bases: 7. The CDR3 DNA reads as TGCGCCAGCAGCGCCGGGACAGGTGTTTACGAGCAGTACTTC. It translates to CASSAGTGVYEQYF.

Details on this clonotype: A much larger clone sits a single nucleotide away, making a read error possible. The chain joins TRBV5-1 to TRBJ2-5, with D tentatively TRBD2 (5 bases). Germline CDR1 reads SGHRS; CDR2 reads YFSETQ. CDR3 length equals 12 residues. The CDR3 spells CASSDKWENQYF. CDR3 bases: TGCGCCAGCAGCGACAAGTGGGAGAACCAGTACTTC.

This clonotype was counted only a few times. The J gene is TRBJ2-1, the V gene TRBV10-3; 11 bases align to TRBD2. The CDR3 sequence is 16 residues long. Germline CDR1 and CDR2: ENHRY and SYGVKD. J gave up 6 bases and V 3 bases, and 7 bases lay outside the gene matches. This chain's CDR3 is CAISDTSGGSLNEQFF. CDR3 DNA: TGTGCCATCAGTGATACTAGCGGGGGAAGCCTCAATGAGCAGTTCTTC.

This clonotype showed up just a few times. In DNA form, the CDR3 reads TGTGCCAGCAGAGGGACAGCCAGACCCTACGAGCAGTACTTC. This gives the protein CASRGTARPYEQYF. V usage is TRBV27 and J usage is TRBJ2-7, with 7 positions matching TRBD1. The CDR3 contains 14 residues. The trim removed 6 bases at V and 2 bases at J, leaving 7 bases unmatched. Germline CDR1 reads MNHEY; CDR2 reads SMNVEV (reference sequence).

The V call is TRBV4-3, the J call TRBJ1-2; D gene unclear. V was pared by 0 bases and J by 3 bases, with 8 bases between. CDR1 LGHNA and CDR2 YSLEER come from the germline V gene. CDR3 length: 14 residues. Here the CDR3 reads CASSQDRAHYGYTF. CDR3 in DNA: TGCGCCAGCAGCCAAGATCGGGCGCACTATGGCTACACCTTC.

The chain joins TRBV3-1 to TRBJ1-3, with D unresolved. The CDR3 length is 14 residues. Germline V CDR1 and CDR2: LGHDT, YNNKEL (reference sequence). Trimming took off 5 bases at V and 1 base at J, with 9 bases between the two ends. The DNA for the CDR3 is TGTGCCAGCAGCACCGACTTGTCTGGAAACACCATATATTTT. Residues: CASSTDLSGNTIYF.

This clonotype occurred a few times. This chain connects TRBV7-2 to TRBJ1-2; TRBD1 might be the D (6 bases). CDR3 length equals 13 residues. Germline CDR1 SGHTA, CDR2 FQGNSA. With 6 bases removed from V and 5 bases from J, the gap between germline ends came to 13 bases. The CDR3 sequence is CASRTGSGYGYTF. DNA of the CDR3: TGTGCCAGCAGAACAGGGTCTGGATATGGCTACACCTTC.

In this sample, this clonotype turned up a few times. The chain uses TRBV11-2 and TRBJ1-2, with a possible D match to TRBD1 (5 bases). CDR1 SGHAT and CDR2 FQNNGV come from the germline V gene. With 6 bases removed from V and 4 bases from J, the gap between germline ends came to 18 bases. CDR3 size: 15 residues. Here the CDR3 reads CASRTFQGVGYGYTF. The CDR3 DNA reads TGTGCCAGCAGAACTTTTCAGGGTGTGGGCTATGGCTACACCTTC.

This clonotype occurred many times. V gene TRBV10-3 combines with J gene TRBJ2-2; D gene unclear. Between the trimmed V and J ends, which lost 11 bases and 3 bases, there was a span of 13 bases. CDR1 is ENHRY, CDR2 SYGVKD, per germline. The CDR3 spans 13 residues. The CDR3: CASEKGDTGELFF. The CDR3 DNA sequence: TGTGCCTCGGAGAAGGGTGACACCGGGGAGCTGTTTTTT.

V is TRBV20-1 and J is TRBJ1-1, with D perhaps matching TRBD1 (5 bases). Germline CDR1 DFQATT, CDR2 SNEGSKA (reference sequence). The V gene lost 3 bases and the J gene lost 8 bases, with 16 bases spanning the gap. The CDR3 has 13 amino acids. CDR3 sequence reads: CSASEGWGPEAFF. The CDR3 nucleotides are TGCAGTGCTAGTGAGGGGTGGGGACCCGAAGCTTTCTTT.

This chain links TRBV6-2 or TRBV6-3 with TRBJ2-5; no definite D call. V was pared by 7 bases and J by 2 bases, with 8 bases between. Germline assignment: CDR1 MNHEY and CDR2 SVGEGT. This CDR3 contains 12 residues. The CDR3: CASIGRQETQYF. In DNA, the CDR3 is TGTGCCAGCATTGGCAGGCAAGAGACCCAGTACTTC.

This clonotype was observed a few times. The V gene is TRBV24-1, the J gene TRBJ1-5; TRBD1 aligns across 7 bases. V trimming: 6 bases; J trimming: 5 bases; junction bases outside the gene matches: 6. The CDR3 is made up of 14 amino acids. The germline V gene has CDR1 KGHDR and CDR2 SFDVKD. CDR3 protein: CATSPGQVHQPQHF. The CDR3 DNA reads TGTGCCACCAGTCCTGGACAGGTCCATCAGCCCCAGCATTTT.

This chain uses TRBV6-2 or TRBV6-3 with TRBJ2-7; TRBD2 aligns across 10 bases. The CDR3 spans 16 residues. The germline gives CDR1 MNHEY, CDR2 SVGEGT. Germline trimming cut 8 bases from V and 2 bases from J; bases unmatched to any gene: 12. CDR3 loop: CASGMSSTSGPYEQYF. The CDR3 coding sequence is TGTGCCAGCGGGATGTCTTCGACTAGCGGGCCCTACGAGCAGTACTTC.

This clonotype showed up just a few times. The chain carries TRBV29-1 and TRBJ2-3, with TRBD2 as a possible D gene (5 bases). This CDR3 is 13 amino acids long. In germline, CDR1 is SQVTM, CDR2 ANQGSEA. Trimming removed 4 bases from V and 0 bases from J, with 8 bases in between. This chain's CDR3 is CSVVVASTDTQYF. For the CDR3, the DNA is TGCAGCGTTGTTGTAGCGAGCACAGATACGCAGTATTTT.

This clonotype turned up a few times. The DNA for the CDR3 is TGCGCCAGCGCAACGGGGAATTCACCCCTCCACTTT. Protein product: CASATGNSPLHF. The chain carries TRBV5-1 and TRBJ1-6; D is ambiguous. The CDR3 runs 12 residues. Germline lookup yields CDR1 SGHRS and CDR2 YFSETQ. V lost 7 bases and J lost 7, with 9 bases in between.

This clonotype was detected only a few times. The chain recombines TRBV20-1 with TRBJ2-7; a possible D gene is TRBD1 (6 bases). Germline CDR1 and CDR2: DFQATT and SNEGSKA (reference sequence). Trimming took off 6 bases at V and 7 bases at J, with 13 bases between the two ends. CDR3 length: 11 residues. The CDR3 reads CSASRRGEQYF. CDR3 in DNA: TGCAGTGCCAGCCGCAGGGGTGAGCAGTACTTC.

This clonotype was counted many times. V usage is TRBV28 and J usage is TRBJ2-7; D possibly corresponds to TRBD1 (5 bases). The V and J ends lost 7 bases and 2 bases respectively, with 12 bases between them. The germline CDR1 and CDR2 sequences are MDHEN and SYDVKM. The CDR3 consists of 13 residues. CDR3 DNA sequence: TGTGCCAGCACCTCCCAGGGTCCCTACGAGCAGTACTTC. Translating it yields CASTSQGPYEQYF. The full variable domain, completed using reference TRBV28 and TRBJ2-7, is DVKVTQSSRYLVKRTGEKVFLECVQDMDHENMFWYRQDPGLGLRLIYFSYDVKMKEKGDIPEGYSVSREKKERFSLILESASTNQTSMYLCASTSQGPYEQYFGPGTRLTVT.

In this sample, this clonotype turned up many times. The chain carries TRBV5-1 and TRBJ2-1, with 9 bases that match TRBD1. With V trimmed by 0 bases and J by 9 bases, 4 bases remained unmatched. The CDR3 loop spans 14 amino acids. Germline V gene data show CDR1 as SGHRS and CDR2 as YFSETQ. CDR3 sequence (DNA): TGCGCCAGCAGCTTGGGGACAGGGGAGGGTGAGCAGTTCTTC. Translation gives CASSLGTGEGEQFF.

This clonotype was detected only a few times. This may be a read error, as it is one base from a much larger clone. The chain uses TRBV11-2 and TRBJ2-2; no clear D gene. CDR1 and CDR2 from the germline V gene are SGHAT and FQNNGV. The CDR3 covers 14 residues. The V and J ends lost 2 bases and 1 base respectively, with 5 bases between them. CDR3 DNA: TGTGCCAGCAGCTTAAGGTGGAACACCGGGGAGCTGTTTTTT. Translation gives CASSLRWNTGELFF.